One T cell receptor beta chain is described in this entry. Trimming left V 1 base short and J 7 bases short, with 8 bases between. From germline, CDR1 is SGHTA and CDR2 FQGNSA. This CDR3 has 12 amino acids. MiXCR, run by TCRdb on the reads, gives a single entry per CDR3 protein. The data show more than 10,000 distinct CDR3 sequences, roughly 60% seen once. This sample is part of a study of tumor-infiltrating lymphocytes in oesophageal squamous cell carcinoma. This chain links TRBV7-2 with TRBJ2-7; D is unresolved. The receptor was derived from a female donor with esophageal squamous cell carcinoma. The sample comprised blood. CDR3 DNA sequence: TGTGCCAGCAGCTTAGTAATTAATGAGCAGTACTTC. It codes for CASSLVINEQYF.